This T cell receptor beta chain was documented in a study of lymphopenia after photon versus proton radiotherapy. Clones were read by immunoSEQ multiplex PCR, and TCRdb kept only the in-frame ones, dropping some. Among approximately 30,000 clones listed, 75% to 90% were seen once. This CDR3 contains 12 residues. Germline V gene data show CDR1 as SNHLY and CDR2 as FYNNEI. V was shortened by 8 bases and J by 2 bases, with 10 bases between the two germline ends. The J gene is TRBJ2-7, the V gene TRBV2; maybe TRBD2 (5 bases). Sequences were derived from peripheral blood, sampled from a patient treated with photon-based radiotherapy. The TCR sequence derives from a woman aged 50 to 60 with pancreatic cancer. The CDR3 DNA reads TGTGCCAGCTTTGACGGGACCTACGAGCAGTACTTC. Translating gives CASFDGTYEQYF.